The rows below give T cell receptor beta chains drawn from one sample of a study of radiotherapy plus CTLA-4 blockade in lung cancer. Clones were read by immunoSEQ multiplex PCR, and TCRdb kept only the in-frame ones, dropping some. This sample yields tens of thousands of clones, of which more than 70% are seen a single time; 6% to 8.5% belongs to the top ten. The sample here was peripheral blood, taken from a patient treated with radiotherapy plus ipilimumab. Receptor source: a human donor with non-small cell lung cancer whose response to radiotherapy plus ipilimumab could not be evaluated. Both conserved end residues are part of each CDR3. The D gene is left open where the match is weak. A row's size may be missing; if present it is once, few, many or a size class.

v_gene,d_gene,abundance,j_gene,CDR3aa,CDR3nt
TRBV7-2,TRBD2,.,TRBJ2-7,CASSLASAGGSYEQYF,TGTGCCAGCAGCTTAGCGTCTGCGGGAGGGTCCTACGAGCAGTACTTC
TRBV5-5,.,.,TRBJ2-2,CASSLGTTVGGELFF,TGTGCCAGCAGCTTGGGGACAACCGTTGGGGGGGAGCTGTTTTTT
TRBV30,TRBD2,.,TRBJ2-1,CAWSVVSGSNEQFF,TGTGCCTGGAGTGTGGTCAGCGGGAGCAATGAGCAGTTCTTC
TRBV7-6,.,.,TRBJ2-1,CASSSSGVSYNEQFF,TGTGCCAGCAGCTCCAGCGGTGTGTCCTACAATGAGCAGTTCTTC
TRBV5-8,.,.,TRBJ1-5,CASSLDGDGNQPQHF,TGTGCCAGCAGCTTGGACGGGGATGGCAATCAGCCCCAGCATTTT
TRBV6-1,TRBD1,.,TRBJ1-5,CASSVGTDSNQPQHF,TGTGCCAGCAGCGTCGGGACAGATAGCAATCAGCCCCAGCATTTT
TRBV4-3,TRBD1,.,TRBJ1-4,CASSQGQGFEKLFF,TGCGCCAGCAGCCAAGGACAGGGTTTCGAAAAACTGTTTTTT
TRBV2,TRBD1,.,TRBJ2-1,CASSAGQGGLSYNEQFF,TGTGCCAGCAGCGCTGGACAGGGGGGACTCTCCTACAATGAGCAGTTCTTC
TRBV19,.,.,TRBJ2-6,CASSMRFSGANVLTF,TGTGCCAGTAGTATGCGGTTCTCTGGGGCCAACGTCCTGACTTTC
TRBV5-1,.,.,TRBJ2-7,CASSFSGGRGDEQYF,TGCGCCAGCAGCTTTTCCGGGGGGCGTGGGGACGAGCAGTACTTC
TRBV6-1,.,few,TRBJ1-4,CASSDVVPTSMKLFF,TGTGCCAGCAGTGATGTCGTCCCAACGTCTATGAAACTGTTTTTT
TRBV7-9,TRBD2,.,TRBJ2-5,CASSFPGLAGVTQETQYF,TGTGCCAGCAGCTTTCCGGGACTAGCGGGGGTTACTCAAGAGACCCAGTACTTC
TRBV11-2,.,.,TRBJ1-4,CASSLWAGDEKLFF,TGTGCCAGCAGCTTATGGGCAGGGGATGAAAAACTGTTTTTT
TRBV9,.,.,TRBJ1-2,CASSVGRGYGYTF,TGTGCCAGCAGCGTAGGCAGGGGCTATGGCTACACCTTC
TRBV10-3,TRBD1,once,TRBJ2-3,CAISGGQGVDTQYF,TGTGCCATCAGTGGGGGACAGGGGGTGGATACGCAGTATTTT
TRBV19,TRBD2,.,TRBJ2-3,CASSIEGLAGGRDTDTQYF,TGTGCCAGTAGTATAGAGGGACTAGCGGGGGGGCGGGACACAGATACGCAGTATTTT
TRBV28,TRBD1,.,TRBJ2-7,CASSSHRGGLEQYF,TGTGCCAGCAGTTCACACAGGGGCGGTCTCGAGCAGTACTTC
TRBV5-1,TRBD1,.,TRBJ2-7,CASSFSGTAYSYEQYF,TGCGCCAGCAGCTTCTCCGGGACAGCCTACTCCTACGAGCAGTACTTC
TRBV20-1,.,.,TRBJ1-1,CSARDLSEAFF,TGCAGTGCTAGAGATCTTTCTGAAGCTTTCTTT
TRBV5-1,.,once,TRBJ1-4,CASSLDRPGTNEKLFF,TGCGCCAGCAGCCTAGACAGGCCCGGGACTAATGAAAAACTGTTTTTT
TRBV4-3,.,.,TRBJ1-3,CASSQDPQGFLNTIYF,TGCGCCAGCAGCCAAGATCCCCAGGGCTTCCTCAACACCATATATTTT
TRBV10-3,.,.,TRBJ2-6,CAISSRQTERGKANVLTF,TGTGCCATCAGCTCCCGTCAGACCGAGCGTGGTAAGGCCAACGTCCTGACTTTC
TRBV4-3,.,.,TRBJ1-4,CASSQEVGRLSEKLFF,TGCGCCAGCAGCCAAGAGGTGGGCAGGTTGAGTGAAAAACTGTTTTTT
TRBV5-1,TRBD1,.,TRBJ1-1,CASSGGQMNTEAFF,TGCGCCAGCAGCGGGGGACAGATGAACACTGAAGCTTTCTTT
TRBV21-1,.,.,TRBJ2-2,CASSKGGLRTRVGELFF,TGTGCCAGCAGCAAAGGGGGACTTCGGACGAGAGTCGGGGAGCTGTTTTTT
TRBV4-1,.,.,TRBJ2-5,CASSQEGLTQETQYF,TGCGCCAGCAGCCAGGAGGGACTCACCCAAGAGACCCAGTACTTC
TRBV9,TRBD1,.,TRBJ2-5,CASSVDGQGGETQYF,TGTGCCAGCAGCGTTGACGGACAGGGAGGAGAGACCCAGTACTTC
TRBV27,.,.,TRBJ1-5,CASSLSGHYSNQPQHF,TGTGCCAGCAGTTTATCGGGGCACTATAGCAATCAGCCCCAGCATTTT
TRBV27,TRBD1,.,TRBJ2-1,CASSLDRDNEQFF,TGTGCCAGCAGTTTGGACAGGGACAATGAGCAGTTCTTC
TRBV4-1,TRBD1,.,TRBJ1-6,CASSQDRGQGGSPLHF,TGCGCCAGCAGCCAAGATCGCGGACAGGGAGGTTCACCCCTCCACTTT
TRBV7-8,.,.,TRBJ2-3,CASSPRADTQYF,TGTGCCAGCAGCCCCCGAGCAGATACGCAGTATTTT
TRBV27,.,few,TRBJ2-7,CAAGKPYEQYF,TGTGCCGCCGGGAAGCCCTACGAGCAGTACTTC
TRBV28,TRBD1,.,TRBJ2-6,CASSPGQGFTGANVLTF,TGTGCCAGCAGTCCCGGACAGGGATTTACTGGGGCCAACGTCCTGACTTTC
TRBV11-2,.,once,TRBJ1-4,CASSSFQGSREKLFF,TGTGCCAGCAGCTCATTCCAGGGGAGTCGGGAAAAACTGTTTTTT
TRBV7-8,TRBD2,.,TRBJ2-3,CASSPFGGSGTDTQYF,TGTGCCAGCAGTCCTTTCGGGGGGTCGGGCACAGATACGCAGTATTTT
TRBV4-3,TRBD2,.,TRBJ2-5,CASSQEGGRRETQYF,TGCGCCAGCAGCCAAGAGGGCGGGAGGAGAGAGACCCAGTACTTC
TRBV18,TRBD1,.,TRBJ2-1,CASSPVQGTYNEQFF,TGTGCCAGCTCACCGGTACAGGGGACCTACAATGAGCAGTTCTTC
TRBV7-9,.,.,TRBJ1-5,CASSLGTGGLSNQPQHF,TGTGCCAGCAGCTTAGGAACCGGTGGGCTTAGCAATCAGCCCCAGCATTTT
TRBV5-4,.,.,TRBJ1-2,CASSLQGFNGYTF,TGTGCCAGCAGCCTGCAGGGTTTCAACGGCTACACCTTC
TRBV18,.,.,TRBJ1-6,CASSPKGLTDNSPLHF,TGTGCCAGCTCACCAAAAGGCTTGACAGATAATTCACCCCTCCACTTT
TRBV5-1,.,.,TRBJ2-2,CASSPSGTGELFF,TGCGCCAGCAGCCCGAGCGGGACCGGGGAGCTGTTTTTT
TRBV6-4,.,.,TRBJ1-6,CASRQGSSYNSPLHF,TGTGCCAGCAGGCAAGGGAGCTCCTATAATTCACCCCTCCACTTT
TRBV5-1,TRBD2,.,TRBJ2-1,CASIPSGGSSHNEQFF,TGCGCCAGCATCCCGTCCGGCGGGAGCAGCCACAATGAGCAGTTCTTC
TRBV2,.,.,TRBJ2-7,CASRRTETYEQYF,TGTGCCAGCAGGCGGACAGAGACCTACGAGCAGTACTTC
TRBV5-5,.,.,TRBJ1-5,CASSFQGSRQPQHF,TGTGCCAGCAGCTTTCAGGGATCGCGTCAGCCCCAGCATTTT
TRBV18,TRBD1,once,TRBJ2-7,CASSLGQGDEQYF,TGTGCCAGCTCACTTGGACAGGGGGACGAGCAGTACTTC
TRBV28,.,.,TRBJ2-5,CASSPLDRTQETQYF,TGTGCCAGCAGTCCCCTAGACAGAACCCAAGAGACCCAGTACTTC
TRBV6-5,.,few,TRBJ1-2,CASTRGAANYGYTF,TGTGCCAGCACCCGGGGAGCTGCTAACTATGGCTACACCTTC
TRBV6-6,TRBD1,once,TRBJ1-1,CASSSGGTEAFF,TGTGCCAGCAGTTCAGGGGGGACTGAAGCTTTCTTT
TRBV7-6,.,.,TRBJ2-7,CASSLSAGVSSYEQYF,TGTGCCAGCAGCTTAAGTGCCGGGGTGAGCTCCTACGAGCAGTACTTC
TRBV9,.,.,TRBJ1-4,CASATGGGDEKLFF,TGTGCCAGCGCCACGGGGGGGGGCGATGAAAAACTGTTTTTT
TRBV5-4,TRBD1,few,TRBJ2-7,CASRPGQGTGPYEQYF,TGTGCCAGCAGGCCCGGACAGGGAACGGGCCCCTACGAGCAGTACTTC
TRBV19,.,.,TRBJ1-5,CASSITASNQPQHF,TGTGCCAGTAGTATAACAGCTTCCAATCAGCCCCAGCATTTT
TRBV7-9,.,.,TRBJ1-2,CASSPVSDYGYGYTF,TGTGCCAGCAGCCCGGTATCGGACTACGGCTATGGCTACACCTTC
TRBV7-2,.,once,TRBJ2-7,CASSLDGGPYEQYF,TGTGCCAGCAGCTTAGACGGGGGGCCCTACGAGCAGTACTTC